This paragraph reports one T cell receptor (beta chain). The antigen remains undetermined. Germline assignment: CDR1 LNHNV and CDR2 YYDKDF (reference sequence). This CDR3 has 16 residues. The junction had 6 bases not matched to a gene; V was cut back by 4 bases and J by 1 base. This entry is derived from a study of post-analysis software for immune sequencing data. Study details: The cohort encompassed relapsing-remitting, secondary progressive and progressive-relapsing multiple sclerosis disease courses.

Study-wide results and limits: The five TRBV segments detected at higher frequency in patients than in controls included TRBV5-6, TRBV5-1 and TRBV20-1.

Presence of unique molecular identifiers characterized the TCR beta cDNA libraries. Approximately 500,000 cDNA molecules were obtained per 1 to 10 million input T cells. TCRdb fed the PCR reads into MiXCR, producing one record per CDR3 protein. The sample comprises some 890,000 distinct CDR3 sequences, roughly 50% of which are singletons, and approximately 4.5% rests with the top ten. This rearrangement joins TRBV15 to TRBJ2-2; 7 bases match TRBD2. This receptor was obtained from a girl aged 5 to 17 with multiple sclerosis. The sequencing sample was made of blood. The CDR3 sequence is CATSTGRGRNTGELFF. DNA of the CDR3: TGTGCCACCAGCACGGGACGCGGGAGGAACACCGGGGAGCTGTTTTTT.